The rows below give T cell receptor beta chains drawn from one sample of a study of shared clonotypes between healthy human individuals. Data came from immunoSEQ multiplex PCR; TCRdb stores just in-frame clones and leaves some out. Of about 2.4 million clones listed, 90% to 95% are singletons. The sequencing sample was made of naive CD4+ T cells from PBMCs. The receptor source for this set is a man aged 18 to 30 in good health. Some clones in this sample may be carry-over from other donors' samples. CDR3s include the opening cysteine and the closing phenylalanine or tryptophan. The D gene is left open where the match is weak. Where a row states a size, it is once, few, many or the class of an expanded clone; other rows omit it.

d_gene,v_gene,j_gene,abundance,CDR3nt,CDR3aa
.,TRBV11-2,TRBJ2-3,.,TGTGCCAGCAGCGGGAGGGATACGCAGTATTTT,CASSGRDTQYF
TRBD2,TRBV4-1,TRBJ2-1,.,TGCGCCAGCAGCCATCTCCCAGGGACTAGCGGGAAGTCCTACAATGAGCAGTTCTTC,CASSHLPGTSGKSYNEQFF
.,TRBV7-9,TRBJ1-5,few,TGTGCCAGCAGCTCACGGTCCGATCAGCCCCAGCATTTT,CASSSRSDQPQHF
TRBD1,TRBV2,TRBJ2-3,few,TGTGCCAGCAGCCGGACAGGGGCTAGCACAGATACGCAGTATTTT,CASSRTGASTDTQYF
.,TRBV5-1,TRBJ1-5,.,TGCGCCAGCAGCTTGGGAGGGAATAGCAATCAGCCCCAGCATTTT,CASSLGGNSNQPQHF
TRBD2,TRBV9,TRBJ2-2,.,TGTGCCAGCAGCTCGACTAGCGGGAGAACAAACGGGGAGCTGTTTTTT,CASSSTSGRTNGELFF
.,TRBV9,TRBJ1-2,.,TGTGCCAGCAGCGTAGCAGGGTATGGCTACACCTTC,CASSVAGYGYTF
.,TRBV6-1,TRBJ2-1,.,TGTGCCAGCAGTCCGGGCCCGGGAGATAACGTCCGGTTCTTC,CASSPGPGDNVRFF
TRBD2,TRBV4-3,TRBJ2-7,.,TGCGCCAGCAGCCGCGGTGCACCGGGACTAGCAGAATACGAGCAGTACTTC,CASSRGAPGLAEYEQYF
.,TRBV7-9,TRBJ2-2,few,TGTGCCAGCAGCTTAGGGACTTTACACACCGGGGAGCTGTTTTTT,CASSLGTLHTGELFF
.,TRBV5-1,TRBJ2-7,.,TGCGCCAGCAGCCTTGACGGGATCTCCTACGAGCAGTACTTC,CASSLDGISYEQYF
TRBD1,TRBV4-3,TRBJ1-2,.,TGCGCCAGCAGCCAAGGCACGGGACAGGCACTCTATGGCTACACCTTC,CASSQGTGQALYGYTF
TRBD2,TRBV7-9,TRBJ2-2,.,TGTGCCAGCAGCCTCAAAAGACTAGCGGGGTTATTGGACATCGGGGAGCTGTTTTTT,CASSLKRLAGLLDIGELFF
.,TRBV4-2,TRBJ1-1,.,TGTGCCAGCAGCCAAGAAGCCCGCAGGGGAGACATGAACACTGAAGCTTTCTTT,CASSQEARRGDMNTEAFF
.,TRBV5-1,TRBJ1-4,.,TGCGCCAGCAGCTTGGGAACGGGCCGCTATGAAAAACTGTTTTTT,CASSLGTGRYEKLFF
TRBD2,TRBV7-9,TRBJ2-5,.,TGTGCCAGCAGCACGGGACTAGCGGACCAAGAGACCCAGTACTTC,CASSTGLADQETQYF
TRBD1,TRBV9,TRBJ2-3,.,TGTGCCAGCACCCTAGGGGGCGCCTTGGGGGATACGCAGTATTTT,CASTLGGALGDTQYF
.,TRBV7-8,TRBJ1-3,.,TGTGCCAGCAGCTTAGCGTTAGGGGGGGCTTACTCTGGAAACACCATATATTTT,CASSLALGGAYSGNTIYF
TRBD1,TRBV29-1,TRBJ2-7,.,TGCAGCGTCGGGACAGGGAACGACGAGCAGTACTTC,CSVGTGNDEQYF
.,TRBV5-3,TRBJ1-2,.,TGTGCCAGAAGCCGACGGGGGAAACATGGCTACACCTTC,CARSRRGKHGYTF
.,TRBV28,TRBJ2-4,once,TGTGCCAGCAGTTTACCCCAAACGGGGCGCGGGAAAAACATTCAGTACTTC,CASSLPQTGRGKNIQYF
.,TRBV28,TRBJ1-5,.,TGTGCCAGCAGTTTTTCCAGGGTTAGCAATCAGCCCCAGCATTTT,CASSFSRVSNQPQHF
.,TRBV28,TRBJ1-1,.,TGTGCCAGCAGCCCCGCCGGGACTATGAACACTGAAGCTTTCTTT,CASSPAGTMNTEAFF
TRBD2,TRBV5-1,TRBJ2-3,.,TGCGCCAGCAGAAAAGGACTAGCGGGGTTCGTAGATACGCAGTATTTT,CASRKGLAGFVDTQYF
.,TRBV29-1,TRBJ2-7,once,TGCAGCGTTGCCCCCCGGTTCTCCTACGAGCAGTACTTC,CSVAPRFSYEQYF
.,TRBV11-3,TRBJ2-3,.,TGTGCCAGCAGCTTAGAAGGCGGGATTGATACGCAGTATTTT,CASSLEGGIDTQYF
.,TRBV28,TRBJ2-5,.,TGTGCCAGCAGTTTAGGACAGCAAGAGACCCAGTACTTC,CASSLGQQETQYF
.,TRBV9,TRBJ2-3,once,TGTGCCAGCAGCGTAGGGCGGGGAGGAAGCACAGATACGCAGTATTTT,CASSVGRGGSTDTQYF
TRBD1,TRBV7-2,TRBJ2-7,.,TGTGCCAGCAGCTTAGAGCTGCCAGGGGGTTTGTACTTC,CASSLELPGGLYF
.,TRBV5-1,TRBJ2-3,.,TGCGCCAGCAGCTTCGGCAGGGGAGGTGAAGATACGCAGTATTTT,CASSFGRGGEDTQYF
.,TRBV5-1,TRBJ2-5,.,TGCGCCAGCAGCCCTTATTTTACTAGACCCCAAGAGACCCAGTACTTC,CASSPYFTRPQETQYF
.,TRBV21-1,TRBJ2-4,few,TGTGCCAGCAGCAAAGGGACAGGGAAGAACATTCAGTACTTC,CASSKGTGKNIQYF
.,TRBV7-8,TRBJ1-1,.,TGTGCCAGCAGAAACACAGGGAACACTGAAGCTTTCTTT,CASRNTGNTEAFF
TRBD1,TRBV5-1,TRBJ2-3,.,TGCGCCAGCAGCTACGGACAGGGGGCAGATACGCAGTATTTT,CASSYGQGADTQYF
TRBD2,TRBV29-1,TRBJ2-7,.,TGCAGCGTTGAAGACGGGGGGAACACCTACGAGCAGTACTTC,CSVEDGGNTYEQYF
.,TRBV6-6,TRBJ2-7,.,TGTGCCAGCAGACCTATCTTGGGCTACGAGCAGTACTTC,CASRPILGYEQYF
.,TRBV4-3,TRBJ2-7,.,TGCGCCAGCAGCCAAGACTGGAGTCTAGCACACTCCTACGAGCAGTACTTC,CASSQDWSLAHSYEQYF